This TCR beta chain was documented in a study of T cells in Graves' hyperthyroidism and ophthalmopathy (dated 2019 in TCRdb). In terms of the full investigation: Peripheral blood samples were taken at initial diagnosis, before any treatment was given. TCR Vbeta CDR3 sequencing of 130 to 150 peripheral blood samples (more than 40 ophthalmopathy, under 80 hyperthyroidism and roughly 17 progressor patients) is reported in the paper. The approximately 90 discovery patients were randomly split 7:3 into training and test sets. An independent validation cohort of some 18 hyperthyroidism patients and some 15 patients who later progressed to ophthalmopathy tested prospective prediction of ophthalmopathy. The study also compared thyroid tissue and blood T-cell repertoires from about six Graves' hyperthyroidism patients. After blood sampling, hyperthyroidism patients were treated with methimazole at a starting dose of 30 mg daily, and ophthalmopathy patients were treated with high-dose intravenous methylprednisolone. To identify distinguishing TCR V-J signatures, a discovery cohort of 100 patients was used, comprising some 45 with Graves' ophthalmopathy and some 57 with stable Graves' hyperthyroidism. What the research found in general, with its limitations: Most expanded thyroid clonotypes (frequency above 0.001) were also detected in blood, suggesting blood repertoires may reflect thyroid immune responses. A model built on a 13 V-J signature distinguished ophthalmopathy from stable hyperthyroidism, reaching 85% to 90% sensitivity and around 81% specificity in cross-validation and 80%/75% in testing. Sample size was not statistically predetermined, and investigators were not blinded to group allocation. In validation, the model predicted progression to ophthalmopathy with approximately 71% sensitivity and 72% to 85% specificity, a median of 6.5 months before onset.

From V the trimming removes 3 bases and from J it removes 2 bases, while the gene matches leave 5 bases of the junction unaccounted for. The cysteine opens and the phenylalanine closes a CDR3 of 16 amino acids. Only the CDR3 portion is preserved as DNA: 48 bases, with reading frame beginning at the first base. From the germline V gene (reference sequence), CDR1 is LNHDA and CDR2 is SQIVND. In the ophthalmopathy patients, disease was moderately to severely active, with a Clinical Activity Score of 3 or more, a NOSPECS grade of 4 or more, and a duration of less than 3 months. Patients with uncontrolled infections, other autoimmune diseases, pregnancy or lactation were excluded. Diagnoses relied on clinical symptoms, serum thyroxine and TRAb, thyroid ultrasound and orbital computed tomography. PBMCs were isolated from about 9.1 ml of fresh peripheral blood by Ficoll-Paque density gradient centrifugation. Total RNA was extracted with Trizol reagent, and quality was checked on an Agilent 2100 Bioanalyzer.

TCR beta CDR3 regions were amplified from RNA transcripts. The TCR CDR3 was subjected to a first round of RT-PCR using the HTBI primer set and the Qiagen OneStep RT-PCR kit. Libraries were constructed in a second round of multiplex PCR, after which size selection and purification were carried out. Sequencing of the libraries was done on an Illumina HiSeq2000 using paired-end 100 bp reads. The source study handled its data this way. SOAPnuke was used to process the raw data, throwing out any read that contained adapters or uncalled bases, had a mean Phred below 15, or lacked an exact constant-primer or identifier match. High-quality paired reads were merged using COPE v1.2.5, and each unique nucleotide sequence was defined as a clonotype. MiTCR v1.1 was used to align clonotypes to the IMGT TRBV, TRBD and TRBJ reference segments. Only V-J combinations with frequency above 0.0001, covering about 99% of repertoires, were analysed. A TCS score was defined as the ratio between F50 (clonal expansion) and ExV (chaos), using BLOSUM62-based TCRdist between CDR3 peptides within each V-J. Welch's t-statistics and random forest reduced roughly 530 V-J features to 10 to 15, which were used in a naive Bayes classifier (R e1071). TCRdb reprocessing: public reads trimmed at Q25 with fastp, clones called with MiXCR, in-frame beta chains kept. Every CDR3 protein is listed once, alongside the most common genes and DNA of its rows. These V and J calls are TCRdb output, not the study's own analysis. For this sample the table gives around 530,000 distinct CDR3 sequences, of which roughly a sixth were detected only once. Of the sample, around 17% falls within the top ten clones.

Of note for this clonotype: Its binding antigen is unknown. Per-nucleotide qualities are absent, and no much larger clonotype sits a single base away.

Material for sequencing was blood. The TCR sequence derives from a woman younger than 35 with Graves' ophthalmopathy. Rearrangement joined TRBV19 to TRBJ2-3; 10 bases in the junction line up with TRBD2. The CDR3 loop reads CASSMTSGRLTDTQYF. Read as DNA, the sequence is TGTGCCAGTAGTATGACTAGCGGGCGCCTCACAGATACGCAGTATTTT.